What follows are 12 T cell receptor beta chains derived from one specimen sequenced in a study of blood T cells in healthy people across ages. A sample-barcoded 5' primer and a J-beta primer mix were used in a second PCR of roughly 7 to 12 cycles. Each CDR3 protein is one row after TCRdb ran MiXCR on the 5' RACE reads. The table lists about 510,000 distinct CDR3 sequences, roughly a quarter of them singletons. These data were also reused for a study on T cells of mothers and their children.

Source material: blood. The receptors were gathered from a boy aged 2 to 9 in good health.

This clonotype was seen a handful of times. J is TRBJ2-3 and V is TRBV7-2; TRBD2 matches 12 bases. Germline V gives CDR1 SGHTA, CDR2 FQGNSA. V was pared by 4 bases and J by 9 bases, with 5 bases of the junction left unmatched. The CDR3 has 14 amino acids. CDR3 region: CASSYGLAGQTQYF. The CDR3, as DNA: TGTGCCAGCAGCTATGGACTAGCGGGGCAGACGCAGTATTTT.

This clonotype was detected only a few times. This rearrangement joins TRBV7-9 to TRBJ2-7; 9 positions match TRBD1. Trimming at V came to 5 bases and at J to 4 bases, leaving 9 bases not matched to a gene. This CDR3 comprises 15 residues. CDR1 is SEHNR and CDR2 is FQNEAQ in the germline V gene (reference sequence). The CDR3 loop is CASSPPGQGLYEQYF. For the CDR3, the DNA is TGTGCCAGCAGCCCGCCGGGACAGGGCCTTTACGAGCAGTACTTC.

The sample holds a few counts of this clonotype. The gene calls are TRBV20-1 and TRBJ2-2; 8 positions agree with TRBD2. There are 12 residues in the CDR3. Germline lookup yields CDR1 DFQATT and CDR2 SNEGSKA (reference sequence). V dropped 6 bases and J dropped 14; count of bases not matched to a gene: 11. The CDR3 bases are TGCAGTGCCAGCCGGGGGGGGGGTGGACTGTTTTTT. Protein: CSASRGGGGLFF.

The genes are TRBV29-1 and TRBJ2-4; the D is unclear. The length of the CDR3 is 14 residues. Germline CDR1 SQVTM, CDR2 ANQGSEA. The ends were cut back, 1 base at V and 1 base at J, with 8 bases in the middle. The CDR3 DNA is TGCAGCGTTGAAGGCGGCGGCGCCAAAAACATTCAGTACTTC. It translates to CSVEGGGAKNIQYF.

The chain uses TRBV7-8 and TRBJ2-6; D is unresolved. The CDR3 length is 17 residues. Trimming cost V 0 bases and J 0 bases, with 9 bases left between them. Germline V lookup: CDR1 SGHVS, CDR2 FQNEAQ. The CDR3 reads CASSLAEPFSGANVLTF. CDR3 DNA sequence: TGTGCCAGCAGCTTAGCTGAACCGTTCTCTGGGGCCAACGTCCTGACTTTC.

Only a few counts were recorded for this clonotype. CDR3 sequence: CASTYGTELRSTEAFF. In nucleotides, the CDR3 is TGTGCCAGCACTTATGGGACAGAGCTCAGGAGCACTGAAGCTTTCTTT. The V call is TRBV7-2, the J call TRBJ1-1; 7 bases align to TRBD1. Germline CDR1 is SGHTA and CDR2 is FQGNSA. With V trimmed by 7 bases and J by 4 bases, 15 bases remained unmatched. The CDR3 contains 16 residues.

The V gene is TRBV9, the J gene TRBJ2-2; no clear D gene. Trimming cost V 0 bases and J 6 bases, with 12 bases left between them. The CDR3 contains 15 residues. Germline V gives CDR1 SGDLS, CDR2 YYNGEE. CDR3 amino acids: CASSVVDNTPGELFF. DNA of the CDR3: TGTGCCAGCAGCGTAGTTGACAATACGCCCGGGGAGCTGTTTTTT.

V is TRBV6-5 and J is TRBJ1-1, with D hard to call. This CDR3 region has 15 residues. CDR1 is MNHEY, CDR2 SVGAGI, per germline. With 0 bases removed from V and 3 bases from J, the gap between germline ends came to 11 bases. CDR3 sequence reads: CASSYSSFGDTEAFF. The CDR3, as DNA: TGTGCCAGCAGTTACTCGTCCTTTGGGGACACTGAAGCTTTCTTT.

This clonotype came up many times. The chain has TRBV4-1 and TRBJ2-1; D is unclear. Germline values: CDR1 MGHRA, CDR2 YSYEKL. Trimming stripped 2 bases from V and 8 bases from J, with 10 bases between. This CDR3 has 13 amino acids. Here the CDR3 reads CASSQMWGYEQFF. The CDR3, as DNA: TGCGCCAGCAGCCAAATGTGGGGTTATGAGCAGTTCTTC.

The chain couples TRBV12-3 or TRBV12-4 to TRBJ2-3; D might be TRBD1 or TRBD2, each matching 5 bases. The length of the CDR3 is 14 residues. Trimming left V 3 bases short and J 4 bases short, with 11 bases between. CDR3: CASSFSGSADTQYF. CDR3 in DNA: TGTGCCAGCAGTTTTTCAGGGAGCGCAGATACGCAGTATTTT.

Of note for this clonotype: Germline is not matched at one junction end, which may reflect a read error. This sequence joins TRBV9 and TRBJ2-5, with TRBD1 matching over 9 bases. This CDR3 is 15 amino acids long. Germline V gives CDR1 SGDLS, CDR2 YYNGEE. The CDR3 coding sequence is TGTGCCAGCAGCGTGGGACAGGGCCTCACCTACGAGCAGTGCTTC. Its translation: CASSVGQGLTYEQCF. The full variable domain, completed using reference TRBV9 and TRBJ2-5, is DSGVTQTPKHLITATGQRVTLRCSPRSGDLSVYWYQQSLDQGLQFLIQYYNGEERAKGNILERFSAQQFPDLHSELNLSSLELGDSALYFCASSVGQGLTYEQCFGPGTRLLVL.

This chain joins TRBV5-5 and TRBJ1-1; D possibly corresponds to TRBD1 (5 bases). Germline V gives CDR1 SGHKS, CDR2 YYEKEE (reference sequence). The CDR3 runs to 16 residues. Trimming left V 0 bases short and J 1 base short, with 13 bases between. The CDR3 reads CASSLGRGSENTEAFF. The CDR3 DNA reads TGTGCCAGCAGCTTGGGGAGGGGATCAGAGAACACTGAAGCTTTCTTT.